This T cell receptor beta chain was identified in a study of blood T cell repertoires in COVID-19. About the study: Sites across the United States, Italy and Spain contributed samples from acute and convalescent COVID-19. The analysed material was cDNA or gDNA that came from T cells, B-cell-depleted T cells, or PBMCs.

The V segment lost 3 bases and the J segment 6 bases; nucleotides outside the gene matches: 14. This CDR3 has 17 residues. Looked up from germline, CDR1 is KGHSH and CDR2 is LQKENI. In the study's own analysis: Estimates of nucleated cell counts were drawn from the amplification of reference gene primers. Method: immunoSEQ multiplex PCR; TCRdb's copy keeps in-frame clones and lacks some. Clone size and V and J calls were adopted from that table, with D and trimming inferred from the DNA. Of about 160,000 clones in the sample, 85% are singletons; the top ten hold about 3%. Sequencing input: peripheral blood. The receptor comes from a human donor with acute or convalescent COVID-19. The donor label of this sample is uncertain. The chain employs TRBV18 and TRBJ2-7, with TRBD1 identical over 10 bases. In nucleotides, the CDR3 is TGTGCCAGCTCACCCTACATTAGGGACAGGGGAAATGGCGAGCAGTACTTC. Its translation is CASSPYIRDRGNGEQYF.